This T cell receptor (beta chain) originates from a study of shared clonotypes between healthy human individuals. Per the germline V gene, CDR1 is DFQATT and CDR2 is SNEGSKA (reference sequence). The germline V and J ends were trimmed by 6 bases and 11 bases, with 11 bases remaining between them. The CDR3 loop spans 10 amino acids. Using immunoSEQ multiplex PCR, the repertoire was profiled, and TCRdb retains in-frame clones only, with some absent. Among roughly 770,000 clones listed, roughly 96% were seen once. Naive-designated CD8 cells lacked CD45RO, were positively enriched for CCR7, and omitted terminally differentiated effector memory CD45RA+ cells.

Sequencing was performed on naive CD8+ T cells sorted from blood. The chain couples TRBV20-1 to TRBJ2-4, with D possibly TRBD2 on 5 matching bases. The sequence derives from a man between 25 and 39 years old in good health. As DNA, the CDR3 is TGCAGTGCCCCACGAGGGTTTCAGTACTTC. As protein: CSAPRGFQYF.